This T cell receptor (beta chain) is drawn from a study of T cells in localized non-small cell lung cancer. The CDR3 has 14 residues. Trimming took 7 bases from V and 1 from J; bases not matched to a gene: 4. Germline V gene lookup returns CDR1 SNHLY and CDR2 FYNNEI. Data came from immunoSEQ multiplex PCR; TCRdb stores just in-frame clones and leaves some out. Of 70,000 to 85,000 clones listed, approximately 88% are singletons. This material consisted of peripheral blood, taken before any cancer treatment. This chain uses TRBV2 with TRBJ2-1, with 7 bases that match TRBD2. The TCR originated in a female donor at least 60 years old with stage I lung adenocarcinoma. The CDR3 loop is CASMGGGSYNEQFF. CDR3 bases: TGTGCCAGCATGGGCGGGGGTTCCTACAATGAGCAGTTCTTC.